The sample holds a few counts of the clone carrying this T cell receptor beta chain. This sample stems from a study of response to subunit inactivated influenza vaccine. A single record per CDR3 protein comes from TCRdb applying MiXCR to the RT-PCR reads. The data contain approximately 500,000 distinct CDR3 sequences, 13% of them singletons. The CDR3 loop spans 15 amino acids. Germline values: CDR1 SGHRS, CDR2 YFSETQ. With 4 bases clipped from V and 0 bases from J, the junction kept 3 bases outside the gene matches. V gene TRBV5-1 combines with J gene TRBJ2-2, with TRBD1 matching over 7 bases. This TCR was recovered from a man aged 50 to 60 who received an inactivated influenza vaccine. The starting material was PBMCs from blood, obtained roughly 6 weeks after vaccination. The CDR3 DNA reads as TGCGCCAGCAGCCAGGACAGGACGAACACCGGGGAGCTGTTTTTT. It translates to CASSQDRTNTGELFF.